This T cell receptor beta chain was sequenced for a study of cytomegalovirus exposure and HLA in healthy donors. Primers: 60 Vbeta forward and 13 Jbeta reverse. Sequenced by immunoSEQ multiplex PCR; TCRdb stores in-frame clones only, minus some. The sample has roughly 150,000 clones; 60% to 85% are singletons. The CDR3 runs 14 residues. CDR1 is SGHDT and CDR2 is YYEEEE in the germline V gene. The ends were cut back, 4 bases at V and 2 bases at J, with 12 bases in the middle. The origin of this receptor is a man between 50 and 59 years old in good health and CMV-seropositive. Sequencing used PBMCs. The chain uses TRBV5-6 and TRBJ1-1; D is ambiguous. The CDR3 region is CASSIPGYNTEAFF. In DNA, the CDR3 is TGTGCCAGCAGCATCCCGGGGTACAACACTGAAGCTTTCTTT.